The following is a T cell receptor (beta chain) sequence with its context. No antigen is known for it. Collection of a 2.5 ml blood sample took place per donor. The sample comes from a study of monozygotic twins with inflammatory bowel disease. Whole-study findings and limits: The authors found no support for a single strong IBD-associated signal or clonotype.

With the 5' RACE reads reprocessed, TCRdb shows one record per CDR3 protein and no DNA. The sample data list around 370,000 distinct CDR3 sequences. The germline V gene encodes CDR1 SGHRS and CDR2 YFSETQ. The CDR3 sequence is 15 residues long. The origin of this receptor is a human donor with ulcerative colitis or Crohn's disease, or a healthy co-twin of an affected twin (not recorded which). This rearrangement joins TRBV5-1 to TRBJ2-1; TCRdb's assignment of TRBD1 cannot be checked, as there is no DNA. Sample: blood. CDR3 in amino acids: CASSTYRGGYNEQFF.